Presented here are 18 T cell receptor beta chains from one specimen sequenced in a study of cytomegalovirus exposure and HLA in healthy donors. Amplification used 60 Vbeta primers and 13 Jbeta primers. The method was immunoSEQ multiplex PCR; TCRdb's version includes in-frame clones alone and lacks a portion of them. Its table lists 100,000 to 150,000 clones. Sequences were obtained from PBMCs. The receptor set was obtained from a man between 18 and 29 years old in good health and CMV-seronegative.

This sequence joins TRBV2 and TRBJ1-4, with 8 bases that match TRBD1. This CDR3 region has 14 residues. Germline CDR1 and CDR2: SNHLY and FYNNEI. V lost 5 bases to trimming and J lost 5 bases; unmatched junction nucleotides: 4. The CDR3 loop is CASSFGQGNEKLFF. Here the CDR3 DNA reads TGTGCCAGCAGTTTCGGACAGGGAAATGAAAAACTGTTTTTT. Full variable domain (rest looked up from reference TRBV2 and TRBJ1-4): EPEVTQTPSHQVTQMGQEVILRCVPISNHLYFYWYRQILGQKVEFLVSFYNNEISEKSEIFDDQFSVERPDGSNFTLKIRSTKLEDSAMYFCASSFGQGNEKLFFGSGTQLSVL.

The rearrangement uses TRBV10-2 and TRBJ2-1; 9 bases are a match to TRBD2. V was pared by 6 bases and J by 4 bases, with 4 bases of the junction left unmatched. In germline, CDR1 is WSHSY, CDR2 SAAADI. This CDR3 region has 14 residues. CDR3: CASRTSGPYNEQFF. DNA of the CDR3: TGCGCCAGCAGGACTAGCGGACCTTACAATGAGCAGTTCTTC.

The CDR3, as DNA: TGTGCCAGCAGTGGACAGGGTAGGTTCCAGCCCCAGCATTTT. Translating gives CASSGQGRFQPQHF. V and J are TRBV2 and TRBJ1-5; TRBD1 matches at 7 bases. The CDR3 sequence is 14 residues long. From germline, CDR1 is SNHLY and CDR2 FYNNEI. The V gene end was trimmed by 4 bases and the J gene end by 7 bases; junction bases not matched to a gene: 7.

This sequence joins TRBV29-1 and TRBJ1-4; 11 nucleotides line up with TRBD1. The CDR3 consists of 13 residues. V was pared by 7 bases and J by 4 bases, with 2 bases of the junction left unmatched. The germline CDR1 and CDR2 sequences are SQVTM and ANQGSEA. CDR3 region: CSAGTGGNEKLFF. The CDR3 DNA is TGCAGCGCCGGGACAGGGGGTAATGAAAAACTGTTTTTT.

The chain links TRBV9 to TRBJ1-2; 11 positions match TRBD1. The germline V gene has CDR1 SGDLS and CDR2 YYNGEE. The CDR3 has 14 residues. The V and J ends lost 1 base and 8 bases, in that order; junction bases with no gene match: 4. CDR3 nucleotide sequence: TGTGCCAGCAGCGTAAGGGACAGGGGGATCGGCTACACCTTC. This gives the protein CASSVRDRGIGYTF. The full variable domain, completed using reference TRBV9 and TRBJ1-2, is DSGVTQTPKHLITATGQRVTLRCSPRSGDLSVYWYQQSLDQGLQFLIQYYNGEERAKGNILERFSAQQFPDLHSELNLSSLELGDSALYFCASSVRDRGIGYTFGSGTRLTVV.

The chain joins TRBV5-1 to TRBJ1-1, with D unresolved. Germline V gene data show CDR1 as SGHRS and CDR2 as YFSETQ. The CDR3 covers 12 residues. Trimming took 1 base from V and 8 from J, leaving 9 bases between them. This CDR3 is CASSLRPTEAFF. The CDR3 DNA reads TGCGCCAGCAGCTTGAGACCGACAGAAGCTTTCTTT. The variable domain in full, with the rest retrieved from reference TRBV5-1 and TRBJ1-1, is KAGVTQTPRYLIKTRGQQVTLSCSPISGHRSVSWYQQTPGQGLQFLFEYFSETQRNKGNFPGRFSGRQFSNSRSEMNVSTLELGDSALYLCASSLRPTEAFFGQGTRLTVV.

The genes are TRBV6-4 and TRBJ2-2; possible D gene TRBD2, 5 bases. CDR3 length: 13 amino acids. The germline V gene has CDR1 MRHNA and CDR2 SNTAGT. Trimming shortened V by 5 bases and J by 1 base, and 5 bases separated the two germline ends. CDR3 amino acids: CASSSGNTGELFF. The CDR3 nucleotides read TGTGCCAGCAGTAGCGGGAACACCGGGGAGCTGTTTTTT.

This chain uses TRBV5-1 with TRBJ2-3; D is perhaps TRBD1 (5 bases). The CDR3 runs to 14 residues. Germline CDR1 SGHRS, CDR2 YFSETQ. Trimming took 0 bases from V and 5 from J, leaving 10 bases between them. The CDR3 sequence is CASSLGRVGDTQYF. CDR3 nucleotides: TGCGCCAGCAGCTTGGGCAGGGTAGGAGATACGCAGTATTTT. The variable domain in full, with the rest retrieved from reference TRBV5-1 and TRBJ2-3, is KAGVTQTPRYLIKTRGQQVTLSCSPISGHRSVSWYQQTPGQGLQFLFEYFSETQRNKGNFPGRFSGRQFSNSRSEMNVSTLELGDSALYLCASSLGRVGDTQYFGPGTRLTVL.

This chain joins TRBV20-1 and TRBJ1-1; maybe TRBD1 (5 bases). The CDR3 is 10 amino acids. Germline assignment: CDR1 DFQATT and CDR2 SNEGSKA (reference sequence). The germline V and J ends were trimmed by 3 bases and 8 bases, with 7 bases remaining between them. In DNA form, the CDR3 reads TGCAGTGCTAGCCGACAGGAAGCTTTCTTT. It encodes CSASRQEAFF.

About this clone: A junction end diverges from the germline sequence, so it may reflect a read error. The chain is built from TRBV10-3 and TRBJ2-7; D is possibly TRBD2 (7 bases). This CDR3 region has 13 residues. From germline, CDR1 is ENHRY and CDR2 SYGVKD. The CDR3 region is CAVSDGGLSEQYF. CDR3 bases: TGTGCCGTCAGTGACGGGGGGCTGAGCGAGCAGTACTTC.

Worth noting for this clone: A junction end diverges from the germline sequence, so it may reflect a read error. The gene calls are TRBV29-1 and TRBJ1-2, with TRBD1 matching 8 bases. CDR3 length: 14 residues. Germline V CDR1 and CDR2: SQVTM, ANQGSEA. The CDR3: CSVEGQGLNYGYTF. The CDR3 region has the DNA TGCAGCGTAGAAGGACAGGGATTAAACTATGGCTACACCTTC.

The chain joins TRBV11-1 to TRBJ2-7; 7 bases fit TRBD1. V dropped 4 bases and J dropped 2; count of bases not matched to a gene: 5. The CDR3 totals 14 residues. Germline CDR1 is SGHAT and CDR2 is FQDESV (reference sequence). CDR3: CASSYGTAAYEQYF. DNA of the CDR3: TGTGCCAGCAGCTACGGGACAGCCGCCTACGAGCAGTACTTC.

The CDR3: CSATDTQYF. The CDR3 DNA reads TGCAGTGCTACGGATACGCAGTATTTT. The V gene is TRBV20-1, the J gene TRBJ2-3; no reliable D call. There are 9 residues in the CDR3. V gave up 4 bases and J gave up 6 bases, with 2 bases separating them. The germline V gene has CDR1 DFQATT and CDR2 SNEGSKA (reference sequence).

The gene calls are TRBV5-1 and TRBJ1-5, with TRBD1 matching over 10 bases. Per germline, CDR1 SGHRS and CDR2 YFSETQ. With V trimmed by 3 bases and J by 5 bases, 5 bases remained unmatched. The CDR3 has 15 amino acids. In DNA form, the CDR3 reads TGCGCCAGCAGCTCGGGACAGGGGCTCGATCAGCCCCAGCATTTT. Translation: CASSSGQGLDQPQHF.

This chain links TRBV5-1 with TRBJ1-4; D is unresolved. The germline V and J ends were trimmed by 2 bases and 8 bases, with 13 bases remaining between them. The CDR3 runs to 14 residues. Per the germline V gene, CDR1 is SGHRS and CDR2 is YFSETQ. CDR3 DNA sequence: TGCGCCAGCAGCTTACCGGGAGTCGGGGAAAAACTGTTTTTT. This encodes CASSLPGVGEKLFF.

The genes are TRBV5-6 and TRBJ2-3, with 7 bases matching TRBD2. Germline lookup yields CDR1 SGHDT and CDR2 YYEEEE. The CDR3 has 15 residues. Losses at the gene ends were 4 bases for V and 6 bases for J; bases not matched to a gene: 11. The CDR3 coding sequence is TGTGCCAGCAGCCCACTGAGCGGGGAGGGGGATACGCAGTATTTT. Its protein is CASSPLSGEGDTQYF.

V and J are TRBV4-2 and TRBJ2-2; a weak D match, TRBD2 (8 bases). This CDR3 spans 17 amino acids. Trimming stripped 0 bases from V and 3 bases from J, with 14 bases between. The germline CDR1 and CDR2 sequences are LGHNA and YNFKEQ. CDR3 in amino acids: CASSQEGGGGHTGELFF. CDR3 bases: TGTGCCAGCAGCCAAGAAGGGGGCGGGGGGCACACCGGGGAGCTGTTTTTT.

The rearrangement joins TRBV5-4 to TRBJ2-3, with TRBD2 identical over 7 bases. J gave up 2 bases and V 0 bases, and 3 bases lay outside the gene matches. The CDR3 totals 15 residues. Per the germline V gene, CDR1 is SGHNT and CDR2 is YYREEE (reference sequence). The CDR3 DNA reads as TGTGCCAGCAGCTTGGGAGGGAGGGCCACAGATACGCAGTATTTT. Translation gives CASSLGGRATDTQYF. The full variable domain, its missing parts supplied by reference TRBV5-4 and TRBJ2-3, is ETGVTQSPTHLIKTRGQQVTLRCSSQSGHNTVSWYQQALGQGPQFIFQYYREEENGRGNFPPRFSGLQFPNYSSELNVNALELDDSALYLCASSLGGRATDTQYFGPGTRLTVL.